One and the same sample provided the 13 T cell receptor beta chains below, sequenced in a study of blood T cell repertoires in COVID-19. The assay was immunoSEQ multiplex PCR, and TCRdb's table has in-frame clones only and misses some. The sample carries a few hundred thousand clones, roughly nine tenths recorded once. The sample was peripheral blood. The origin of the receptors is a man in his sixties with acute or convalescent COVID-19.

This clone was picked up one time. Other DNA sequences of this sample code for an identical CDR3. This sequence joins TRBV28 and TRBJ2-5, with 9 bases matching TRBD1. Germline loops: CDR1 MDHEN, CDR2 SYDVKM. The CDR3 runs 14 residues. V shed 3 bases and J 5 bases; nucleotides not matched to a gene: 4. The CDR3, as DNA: TGTGCCAGCAGTTTCCGGACAGGGGTGGAGACCCAGTACTTC. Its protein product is CASSFRTGVETQYF.

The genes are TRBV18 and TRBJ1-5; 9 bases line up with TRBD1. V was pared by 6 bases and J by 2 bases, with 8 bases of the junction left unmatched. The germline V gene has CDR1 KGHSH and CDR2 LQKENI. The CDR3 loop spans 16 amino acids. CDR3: CASSPLTGGRNQPQHF. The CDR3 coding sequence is TGTGCCAGCTCGCCCTTAACAGGGGGCCGCAATCAGCCCCAGCATTTT.

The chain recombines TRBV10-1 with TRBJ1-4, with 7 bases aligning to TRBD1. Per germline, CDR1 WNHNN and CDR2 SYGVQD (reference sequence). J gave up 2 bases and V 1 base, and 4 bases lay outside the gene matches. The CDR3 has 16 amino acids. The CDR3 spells CASSELRGRTNEKLFF. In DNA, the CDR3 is TGCGCCAGCAGTGAGTTGAGGGGGCGGACTAATGAAAAACTGTTTTTT.

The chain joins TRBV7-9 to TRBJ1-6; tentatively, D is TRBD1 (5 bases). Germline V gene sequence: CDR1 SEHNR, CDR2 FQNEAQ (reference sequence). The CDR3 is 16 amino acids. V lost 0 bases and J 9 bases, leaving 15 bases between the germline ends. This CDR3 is CASSLAGQGQGSPLHF. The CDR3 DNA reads TGTGCCAGCAGCTTAGCTGGGCAGGGTCAGGGTTCACCCCTCCACTTT.

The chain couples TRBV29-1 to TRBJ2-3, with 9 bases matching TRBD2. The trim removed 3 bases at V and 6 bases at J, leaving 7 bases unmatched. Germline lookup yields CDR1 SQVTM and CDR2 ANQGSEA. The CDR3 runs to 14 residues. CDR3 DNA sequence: TGCAGCGTTGAGAAGGTAGCGGGAGATGATACGCAGTATTTT. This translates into CSVEKVAGDDTQYF.

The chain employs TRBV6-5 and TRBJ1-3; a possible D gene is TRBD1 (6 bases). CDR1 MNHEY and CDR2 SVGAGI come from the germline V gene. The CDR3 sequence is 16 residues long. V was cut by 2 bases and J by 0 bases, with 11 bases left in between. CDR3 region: CASSYGGLSSGNTIYF. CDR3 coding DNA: TGTGCCAGCAGTTACGGGGGCCTTAGCTCTGGAAACACCATATATTTT.

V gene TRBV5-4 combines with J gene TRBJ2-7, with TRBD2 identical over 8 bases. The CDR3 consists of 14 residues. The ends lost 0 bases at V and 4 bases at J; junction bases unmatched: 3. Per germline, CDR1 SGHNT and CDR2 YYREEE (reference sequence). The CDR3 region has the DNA TGTGCCAGCAGCTTGGGGCGGGAGGCATACGAGCAGTACTTC. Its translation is CASSLGREAYEQYF.

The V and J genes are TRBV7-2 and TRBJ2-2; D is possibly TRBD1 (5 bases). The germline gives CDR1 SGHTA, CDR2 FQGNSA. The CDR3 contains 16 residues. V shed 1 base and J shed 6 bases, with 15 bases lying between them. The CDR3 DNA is TGTGCCAGCAGCTTAGGTTCTGGTTGGGGCTCCGGGGAGCTGTTTTTT. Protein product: CASSLGSGWGSGELFF.

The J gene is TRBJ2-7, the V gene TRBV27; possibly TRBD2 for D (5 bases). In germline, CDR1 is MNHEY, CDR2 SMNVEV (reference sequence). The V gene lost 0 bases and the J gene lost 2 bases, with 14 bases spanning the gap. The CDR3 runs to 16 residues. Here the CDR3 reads CASSLSLRGKPYEQYF. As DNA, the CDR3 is TGTGCCAGCAGTTTATCACTGCGAGGGAAACCCTACGAGCAGTACTTC.

CDR3 amino acids: CASSQEGTSGSNEQFF. The CDR3 coding sequence is TGTGCCAGCAGCCAAGAGGGGACTAGCGGGAGCAATGAGCAGTTCTTC. V and J are TRBV4-2 and TRBJ2-1; 14 nucleotides align to TRBD2. Per the germline V gene, CDR1 is LGHNA and CDR2 is YNFKEQ. This CDR3 spans 16 amino acids. The junction had 1 base not matched to a gene; V was cut back by 0 bases and J by 6 bases.

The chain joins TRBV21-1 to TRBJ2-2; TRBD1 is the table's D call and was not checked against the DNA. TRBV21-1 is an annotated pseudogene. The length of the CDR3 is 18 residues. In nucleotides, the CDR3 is TGTGCCAGCAGCAGACAAGAAATGGGGACAGGGGCCGGCGGGGAGCTGTTTTTT. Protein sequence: CASSRQEMGTGAGGELFF.

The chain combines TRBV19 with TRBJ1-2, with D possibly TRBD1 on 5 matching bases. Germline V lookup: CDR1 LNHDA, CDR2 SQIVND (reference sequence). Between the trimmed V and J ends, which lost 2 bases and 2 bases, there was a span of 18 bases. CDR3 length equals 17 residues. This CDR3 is CASSIRGYRAENYGYTF. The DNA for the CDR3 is TGTGCCAGTAGTATAAGGGGATATCGAGCTGAGAACTATGGCTACACCTTC.

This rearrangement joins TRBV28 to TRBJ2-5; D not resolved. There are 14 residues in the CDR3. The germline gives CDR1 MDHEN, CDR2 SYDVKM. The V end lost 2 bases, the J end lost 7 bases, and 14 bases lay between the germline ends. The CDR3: CASSLRPLGGTQYF. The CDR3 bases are TGTGCCAGCAGTTTAAGGCCTCTCGGCGGGACCCAGTACTTC. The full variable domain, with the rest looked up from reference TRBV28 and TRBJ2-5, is DVKVTQSSRYLVKRTGEKVFLECVQDMDHENMFWYRQDPGLGLRLIYFSYDVKMKEKGDIPEGYSVSREKKERFSLILESASTNQTSMYLCASSLRPLGGTQYFGPGTRLLVL.